The 15 T cell receptor beta chains below all came from one sample that was sequenced in a study of blood T cells in healthy people across ages (dated by TCRdb to the mid-2010s). The library was generated by 5' RACE. These reads were obtained on an Illumina HiSeq 2500. A second roughly 6 to 11 cycle PCR used a sample-barcoded 5' primer and a J-beta primer mix. TCRdb trimmed public reads at Q25 via fastp, called clones via MiXCR and kept in-frame beta chains. Each CDR3 protein gets just one entry, which takes the most common genes and DNA from the rows behind it. The sample data list some 700,000 distinct CDR3 sequences, and 20% to 25% of these were observed just once. The ten top clones hold around a fifth of the sample. Sequencing used blood. These receptors all come from a man aged 70 or older in good health.

The chain uses TRBV6-2 or TRBV6-3 and TRBJ2-5; D unclear. The CDR3 totals 13 residues. From germline, CDR1 is MNHEY and CDR2 SVGEGT. V was trimmed by 2 bases and J by 5 bases, leaving 9 bases between them. CDR3 coding DNA: TGTGCCAGCAGTTACAACATTGCGGAGACCCAGTACTTC. Translated: CASSYNIAETQYF.

This clonotype was seen a few times. The chain has TRBV10-3 and TRBJ2-7; 7 bases are shared with TRBD1. The CDR3 loop spans 14 amino acids. Per germline, CDR1 ENHRY and CDR2 SYGVKD. The trim removed 6 bases at V and 8 bases at J, leaving 13 bases unmatched. The CDR3 protein is CAIRPRDRGLKQYV. DNA for the CDR3: TGTGCCATCAGACCCCGGGACAGAGGGTTGAAGCAGTACGTC.

J is TRBJ1-1 and V is TRBV7-2, with D unresolved. CDR1 SGHTA and CDR2 FQGNSA come from the germline V gene. V shed 5 bases and J shed 7 bases, with 11 bases lying between them. The CDR3 totals 12 residues. The CDR3 region is CASSGVGVEAFF. The CDR3 bases are TGTGCCAGCAGCGGCGTGGGTGTTGAAGCTTTCTTT.

In this sample, this clonotype turned up many times. CDR3 amino acids: CSVDGTSGPRDHNEQFF. The CDR3 region has the DNA TGCAGCGTTGACGGGACTAGCGGGCCTCGAGACCACAATGAGCAGTTCTTC. V is TRBV29-1 and J is TRBJ2-1, with 12 bases aligning to TRBD2. Looked up from germline, CDR1 is SQVTM and CDR2 is ANQGSEA. The trim removed 3 bases at V and 5 bases at J, leaving 11 bases unmatched. The length of the CDR3 is 17 residues.

V usage is TRBV5-1 and J usage is TRBJ1-3; TRBD1 matches 9 bases. Germline CDR1 and CDR2: SGHRS and YFSETQ. V shed 1 base, J shed 6 bases, and the junction held 11 bases outside the gene matches. This CDR3 is 17 amino acids long. The CDR3 DNA reads as TGCGCCAGCAGCTTGAGGGGGCCTGGACAGGGGACAAACACCATATATTTT. Translating gives CASSLRGPGQGTNTIYF.

CDR3 nucleotide sequence: TGTGCCAGCAGGCCTACAGGGTCCCATGGCTACACCTTC. As protein: CASRPTGSHGYTF. The chain combines TRBV12-3 or TRBV12-4 with TRBJ1-2, with TRBD1 as a possible D gene (6 bases). This CDR3 is 13 amino acids long. V lost 6 bases and J 6 bases, leaving 14 bases between the germline ends.

The chain has TRBV9 and TRBJ2-3; possibly TRBD1 for D (6 bases). CDR1 is SGDLS, CDR2 YYNGEE, per germline. The CDR3 loop spans 14 amino acids. V was shortened by 4 bases and J by 0 bases, with 9 bases between the two germline ends. In DNA form, the CDR3 reads TGTGCCAGCAGCTCGGACAGTAGCACAGATACGCAGTATTTT. It is translated as CASSSDSSTDTQYF.

The table lists this clonotype with a few counts. The V and J genes are TRBV2 and TRBJ2-3, with D unresolved. V was clipped by 1 base and J by 1 base, with 6 bases between them. The CDR3 has 14 residues. Per germline, CDR1 SNHLY and CDR2 FYNNEI. This CDR3 is CASSEVGRTDTQYF. The CDR3 DNA sequence: TGTGCCAGCAGTGAAGTCGGGCGCACAGATACGCAGTATTTT.

This clonotype has only a few counts. This chain links TRBV6-6 with TRBJ1-4; the D gene is possibly TRBD1 (6 bases). The V end was cut by 5 bases, the J end by 6 bases, with 13 bases between. The CDR3 extends over 14 amino acids. Germline CDR1 is MNHNY and CDR2 is SVGAGI (reference sequence). The CDR3: CASSVYRGDEKLFF. The DNA for the CDR3 is TGTGCCAGCAGTGTGTATAGGGGGGATGAAAAACTGTTTTTT.

Only a few counts were recorded for this clonotype. DNA for the CDR3: TGTGCCAGCTCACCACCCGGGACAGTCTCCTACAATGAGCAGTTCTTC. Amino acids: CASSPPGTVSYNEQFF. J is TRBJ2-1 and V is TRBV18; TRBD1 agrees at 7 bases. Germline CDR1 reads KGHSH; CDR2 reads LQKENI. V shed 0 bases and J 0 bases; nucleotides not matched to a gene: 2. This CDR3 spans 16 amino acids.

In its sample, this clonotype was seen a few times. Since a much larger clone is just one base distant, this may be a read error. V and J are TRBV5-1 and TRBJ2-3; TRBD2 aligns across 13 bases. The CDR3 consists of 17 residues. CDR1 and CDR2 (germline): SGHRS, YFSETQ. The CDR3 DNA is TGCGTCAGCAGCTTGGCCCGGACTAGCGGGAGTCCAGATACGCAGTATTTT. It encodes CVSSLARTSGSPDTQYF.

This clonotype was picked up a small number of times. The chain has TRBV20-1 and TRBJ1-1; 8 nucleotides agree with TRBD1. V lost 3 bases, J lost 0 bases, and 9 bases stayed unmatched. The length of the CDR3 is 16 residues. Germline CDR1 and CDR2: DFQATT and SNEGSKA (reference sequence). The CDR3 DNA sequence: TGCAGTGCTAGGGAGGGTTGGACAGGGTTGAACACTGAAGCTTTCTTT. Protein product: CSAREGWTGLNTEAFF.

The gene calls are TRBV12-3 or TRBV12-4 and TRBJ2-1; 12 nucleotides line up with TRBD2. The CDR3 contains 19 residues. Germline trimming cut 5 bases from V and 6 bases from J; bases unmatched to any gene: 17. CDR3 coding DNA: TGTGCCAGCAGTCTTTCGCGTCCGAGACTAGCGGGGGAGCTCAATGAGCAGTTCTTC. It encodes CASSLSRPRLAGELNEQFF.

The rearrangement uses TRBV5-1 and TRBJ2-2; TRBD1 agrees at 10 bases. The CDR3 contains 18 residues. Germline assignment: CDR1 SGHRS and CDR2 YFSETQ. With V trimmed by 2 bases and J by 7 bases, 14 bases remained unmatched. The CDR3 DNA reads as TGCGCCAGCAGCTTACTGCCGCCCGGGACAGGGGTCGGCGGGGAGCTGTTTTTT. Its translation is CASSLLPPGTGVGGELFF.

This clonotype was observed a few times. The chain is built from TRBV7-9 and TRBJ2-3; D tentatively reads TRBD1 or TRBD2 (5 bases each). Germline V gene data show CDR1 as SEHNR and CDR2 as FQNEAQ (reference sequence). Trimming removed 3 bases at V and 5 bases at J, with 15 bases between. CDR3 length: 15 amino acids. The CDR3 DNA follows: TGTGCCAGCAGCTTGCTCAGGGAACGGGGAGATACGCAGTATTTT. Its translation: CASSLLRERGDTQYF.